These 25 T cell receptor beta chains were all obtained from the same sample, sequenced in a study of CD8 T cells in ankylosing spondylitis listed by TCRdb under 2017. For these TCRs, the target antigens are not known. General findings and caveats noted by the study authors: Blood from ankylosing spondylitis patients appeared to be characterized by a TCR beta motif made up of 8 or 9 highly homologous amino acid variants.

To prepare the library, 5' RACE was applied. Sequencing was performed on an Illumina HiSeq 2500. Through fastp at Q25 and MiXCR, TCRdb rebuilt clones from the public reads, retaining in-frame beta chains. All rows with the same CDR3 protein become a single entry with the most common DNA and genes. The sample table shows about 480,000 distinct CDR3 sequences, and 15% to 20% are seen once. Approximately 1% of the sample comes from the top ten. Input material: blood, either unsorted or a sorted T cell fraction (not recorded which). The source is a male donor with ankylosing spondylitis.

With respect to this clonotype: This sequence may be a read error, since a much larger clone differs from it by one base. The chain couples TRBV5-1 to TRBJ2-1, with D tentatively TRBD1 or TRBD2 (5 bases each). The germline gives CDR1 SGHRS, CDR2 YFSETQ. The CDR3 is made up of 15 amino acids. The CDR3 DNA is TGCGCCAGCAGCCAGGGACCCCCCTCCTACGATGAGCAGTTCTTC. This codes for CASSQGPPSYDEQFF.

This clonotype was found a few times. V is TRBV19 and J is TRBJ1-1, with a possible D match to TRBD1 (5 bases). V lost 7 bases, J lost 4 bases, and 13 bases lay in between. This CDR3 is 13 amino acids long. Germline-derived CDR1 and CDR2 are LNHDA and SQIVND (reference sequence). CDR3 nucleotide sequence: TGTGCCAGTACCCCTCGCGGGGCCACTGAAGCTTTCTTT. This translates into CASTPRGATEAFF.

This clonotype turned up a few times. CDR3: CASRGQGRRGMNTEAFF. The DNA for the CDR3 is TGTGCCAGCAGGGGACAGGGGAGGCGCGGCATGAACACTGAAGCTTTCTTT. The chain recombines TRBV27 with TRBJ1-1, with 10 bases fitting TRBD1. V trimming: 6 bases; J trimming: 0 bases; junction bases outside the gene matches: 10. This CDR3 is built from 17 residues. CDR1 and CDR2 (germline): MNHEY, SMNVEV (reference sequence).

This clonotype was seen more than once but under ten times. The chain links TRBV11-3 to TRBJ2-7; D ambiguous. Trimming pared 6 bases from V and 5 bases from J, leaving 17 bases between. This CDR3 contains 14 residues. CDR1 is SGHNT, CDR2 YENEEA, per germline. As DNA, the CDR3 is TGTGCCAGCAGTCCGAATCCCCAGGCCCACGAGCAGTACTTC. Translating gives CASSPNPQAHEQYF.

The sample holds a few counts of this clonotype. V is TRBV7-9 and J is TRBJ2-2; tentatively, D is TRBD1 or TRBD2 (6 bases each). In germline, CDR1 is SEHNR, CDR2 FQNEAQ (reference sequence). Trimming cost V 5 bases and J 5 bases, with 9 bases left between them. This CDR3 is 13 amino acids long. CDR3 residues: CASSRGETGELFF. The CDR3 DNA reads as TGTGCCAGCAGCAGGGGGGAGACCGGGGAGCTGTTTTTT.

This chain links TRBV29-1 with TRBJ2-3; D is undetermined. Germline V lookup: CDR1 SQVTM, CDR2 ANQGSEA. Trimming pared 2 bases from V and 4 bases from J, leaving 10 bases between. The CDR3 totals 13 residues. The CDR3 DNA reads as TGCAGCGTTGAAAGCAGAAGCCCAGATACGCAGTATTTT. This translates into CSVESRSPDTQYF.

J is TRBJ2-5 and V is TRBV7-3; D may be TRBD2 (5 bases). V lost 5 bases and J lost 5, with 18 bases in between. Germline lookup yields CDR1 SGHTA and CDR2 FQGTGA. The CDR3 consists of 15 residues. DNA for the CDR3: TGTGCCAGCAGCCCAGGAAGGGAAAGAGGGGAGACCCAGTACTTC. Translation: CASSPGRERGETQYF.

This clonotype was recorded many times. The V and J genes are TRBV20-1 and TRBJ2-3; D perhaps matches TRBD2 (7 bases). The CDR3 loop spans 15 amino acids. Trimming removed 3 bases from V and 0 bases from J, with 13 bases in between. Germline CDR1 and CDR2: DFQATT and SNEGSKA (reference sequence). CDR3 in DNA: TGCAGTGCTAGTCCGGGGGGCGTTAGCACAGATACGCAGTATTTT. Translated, it gives CSASPGGVSTDTQYF.

The chain couples TRBV20-1 to TRBJ2-1, with 10 bases identical to TRBD1. The CDR3 is made up of 15 amino acids. The V segment lost 5 bases and the J segment 0 bases; nucleotides outside the gene matches: 4. Germline V lookup: CDR1 DFQATT, CDR2 SNEGSKA (reference sequence). The CDR3 DNA follows: TGCAGTGCTGGGGGACAGGGGAGCTCCTACAATGAGCAGTTCTTC. Encoded protein: CSAGGQGSSYNEQFF.

This clonotype was recorded a few times. The genes are TRBV18 and TRBJ1-1; 8 bases align to TRBD1. V was pared by 3 bases and J by 7 bases, with 4 bases of the junction left unmatched. This CDR3 is 13 amino acids long. CDR1 and CDR2 (germline): KGHSH, LQKENI. The CDR3 sequence is CASSPGQGVEAFF. DNA of the CDR3: TGTGCCAGCTCACCTGGACAGGGAGTTGAAGCTTTCTTT.

This clonotype showed up just a few times. The chain has TRBV18 and TRBJ2-6; D not certain. With 1 base removed from V and 0 bases from J, the gap between germline ends came to 4 bases. CDR3 size: 15 residues. Germline loops: CDR1 KGHSH, CDR2 LQKENI. DNA of the CDR3: TGTGCCAGCTCACCACGGCTCTCTGGGGCCAACGTCCTGACTTTC. It specifies CASSPRLSGANVLTF.

This clonotype was observed a handful of times. The chain uses TRBV20-1 and TRBJ2-5, with D uncertain. The CDR3 length is 13 residues. Trimming removed 6 bases from V and 4 bases from J, with 15 bases in between. Germline V gives CDR1 DFQATT, CDR2 SNEGSKA (reference sequence). CDR3 sequence: CSAITGTPETQYF. In DNA form, the CDR3 reads TGCAGTGCAATTACTGGCACTCCAGAGACCCAGTACTTC.

The rearrangement uses TRBV6-5 and TRBJ1-3; TRBD1 matches at 9 bases. With V trimmed by 7 bases and J by 4 bases, 5 bases remained unmatched. CDR3 length: 14 amino acids. Germline V gene data show CDR1 as MNHEY and CDR2 as SVGAGI. The CDR3 is CASIRTGAGNTIYF. The DNA for the CDR3 is TGTGCCAGCATTAGGACAGGGGCAGGAAACACCATATATTTT.

This clonotype was seen repeatedly, ten times or more. The V gene is TRBV29-1, the J gene TRBJ2-1; 11 nucleotides align to TRBD2. Germline CDR1 and CDR2: SQVTM and ANQGSEA. CDR3 length: 15 residues. The V segment lost 3 bases and the J segment 8 bases; nucleotides outside the gene matches: 9. The CDR3 reads CSVDRTSGSGDEQFF. The CDR3 DNA is TGCAGCGTTGACCGCACTAGCGGGAGTGGGGATGAGCAGTTCTTC.

This clonotype has a handful of counts. The chain couples TRBV4-2 to TRBJ1-6; no definite D call. Trimming removed 4 bases from V and 4 bases from J, with 17 bases in between. Germline V gene lookup returns CDR1 LGHNA and CDR2 YNFKEQ. CDR3 length equals 17 residues. CDR3 bases: TGTGCCAGCAGCCGAGGAGGCCCAGCCTCGTATAATTCACCCCTCCACTTT. This gives the protein CASSRGGPASYNSPLHF.

This clonotype was counted at least ten times. V gene TRBV12-3 or TRBV12-4 combines with J gene TRBJ1-5; 9 bases match TRBD1. The CDR3 loop spans 20 amino acids. V lost 6 bases and J lost 2; bases outside the gene matches: 20. For the CDR3, the DNA is TGTGCCAGCAGCCCAGCACGAACAGGGGGCTTGCCCCCGCGCAATCAGCCCCAGCATTTT. It encodes CASSPARTGGLPPRNQPQHF.

The chain couples TRBV3-1 to TRBJ2-1; perhaps TRBD2 as D (6 bases). This CDR3 spans 15 amino acids. The V and J ends lost 0 bases and 5 bases respectively, with 11 bases between them. CDR1 is LGHDT and CDR2 is YNNKEL in the germline V gene (reference sequence). CDR3 in amino acids: CASSQELAENNEQFF. Here the CDR3 DNA reads TGTGCCAGCAGCCAAGAACTAGCCGAGAACAATGAGCAGTTCTTC.

This chain uses TRBV12-3 or TRBV12-4 with TRBJ1-1; 8 nucleotides align to TRBD1. The trim removed 2 bases at V and 6 bases at J, leaving 8 bases unmatched. The length of the CDR3 is 15 residues. CDR3 bases: TGTGCCAGCAGTTTATACCAGGGGGCGAAGGCTGAAGCTTTCTTT. Protein: CASSLYQGAKAEAFF.

This clonotype occurred a few times. J is TRBJ2-7 and V is TRBV4-1, with D possibly matching TRBD2 (5 bases). The length of the CDR3 is 14 residues. Germline lookup yields CDR1 MGHRA and CDR2 YSYEKL. With 8 bases removed from V and 3 bases from J, the gap between germline ends came to 17 bases. CDR3 nucleotide sequence: TGCGCCAGCGGCCGGTCGGGGTTGGGCTACGAGCAGTACTTC. This encodes CASGRSGLGYEQYF.

This clonotype was counted between two and nine times. The chain carries TRBV12-3 or TRBV12-4 and TRBJ2-7; D is uncertain. CDR3 size: 16 residues. Between the trimmed V and J ends, which lost 5 bases and 3 bases, there was a span of 20 bases. The CDR3 sequence: CASSPSSSVGLYEQYF. The DNA for the CDR3 is TGTGCCAGCAGTCCCTCCAGCTCCGTCGGCCTCTACGAGCAGTACTTC.

The chain uses TRBV11-2 and TRBJ2-7; TRBD2 matches 9 bases. This CDR3 comprises 16 residues. CDR1 is SGHAT, CDR2 FQNNGV, per germline. V lost 4 bases, J lost 3 bases, and 10 bases stayed unmatched. The chain's CDR3 is CASSSAGLAGVYEQYF. CDR3 coding DNA: TGTGCCAGCAGCTCGGCGGGGTTAGCGGGAGTCTACGAGCAGTACTTC.

This clonotype was counted a few times. The CDR3 protein is CASSQVDSTEAFF. CDR3 sequence (DNA): TGTGCCAGCAGCCAAGTAGACAGCACTGAAGCTTTCTTT. The V call is TRBV4-2, the J call TRBJ1-1; tentatively, D is TRBD1 (5 bases). Trimming took 1 base from V and 4 from J, leaving 7 bases between them. The germline V gene encodes CDR1 LGHNA and CDR2 YNFKEQ. The CDR3 is made up of 13 amino acids.

The V and J genes are TRBV10-3 and TRBJ1-5; D ambiguous. From germline, CDR1 is ENHRY and CDR2 SYGVKD. Between the trimmed V and J ends, which lost 8 bases and 4 bases, there was a span of 9 bases. The CDR3 is made up of 12 amino acids. The CDR3 DNA reads as TGTGCCATCGGGAGTTGGAATCAGCCCCAGCATTTT. This codes for CAIGSWNQPQHF.

The chain carries TRBV12-3 or TRBV12-4 and TRBJ2-2; 7 bases map to TRBD2. There are 14 residues in the CDR3. Losses at the gene ends were 7 bases for V and 7 bases for J; bases not matched to a gene: 9. CDR3 in amino acids: CASTPGGGGGELFF. The CDR3 DNA follows: TGTGCCAGCACCCCGGGGGGTGGGGGCGGGGAGCTGTTTTTT.

This clonotype was seen a few times. The rearrangement uses TRBV29-1 and TRBJ2-7; TRBD1 aligns across 9 bases. J was trimmed by 5 bases and V by 0 bases; bases with no gene match: 8. Germline V lookup: CDR1 SQVTM, CDR2 ANQGSEA. There are 15 residues in the CDR3. CDR3 sequence reads: CSVEDEGRTGDEQYF. As DNA, the CDR3 is TGCAGCGTTGAAGATGAGGGCAGGACAGGGGACGAGCAGTACTTC.